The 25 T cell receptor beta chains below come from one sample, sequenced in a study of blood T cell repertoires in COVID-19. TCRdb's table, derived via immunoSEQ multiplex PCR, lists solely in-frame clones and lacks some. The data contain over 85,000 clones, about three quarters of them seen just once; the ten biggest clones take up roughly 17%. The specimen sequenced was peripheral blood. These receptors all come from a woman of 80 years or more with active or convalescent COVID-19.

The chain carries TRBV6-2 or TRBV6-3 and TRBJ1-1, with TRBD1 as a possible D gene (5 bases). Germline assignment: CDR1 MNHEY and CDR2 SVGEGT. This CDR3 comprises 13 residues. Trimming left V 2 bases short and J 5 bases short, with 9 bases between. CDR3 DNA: TGTGCCAGCAGTTACCGCCGGGGGACTGAAGCTTTCTTT. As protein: CASSYRRGTEAFF.

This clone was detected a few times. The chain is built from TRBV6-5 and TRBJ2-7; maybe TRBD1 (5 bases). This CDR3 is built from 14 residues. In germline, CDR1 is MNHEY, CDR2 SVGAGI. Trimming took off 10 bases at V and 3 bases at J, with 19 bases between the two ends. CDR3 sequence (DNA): TGTGCCACTACGGATCAGGGCCTACTCTACGAGCAGTACTTC. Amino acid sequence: CATTDQGLLYEQYF.

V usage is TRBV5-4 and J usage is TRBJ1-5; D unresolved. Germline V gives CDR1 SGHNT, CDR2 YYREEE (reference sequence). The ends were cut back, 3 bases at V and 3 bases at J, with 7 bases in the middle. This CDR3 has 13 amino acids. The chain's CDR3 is CASSSVPNQPQHF. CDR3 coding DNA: TGTGCCAGCAGCTCGGTGCCCAATCAGCCCCAGCATTTT.

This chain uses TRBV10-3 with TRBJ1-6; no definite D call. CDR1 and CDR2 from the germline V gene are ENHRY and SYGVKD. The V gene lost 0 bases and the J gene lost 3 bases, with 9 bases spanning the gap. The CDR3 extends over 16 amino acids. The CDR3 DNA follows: TGTGCCATCAGTGAGTCGGCAGGCAACTATAATTCACCCCTCCACTTT. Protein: CAISESAGNYNSPLHF.

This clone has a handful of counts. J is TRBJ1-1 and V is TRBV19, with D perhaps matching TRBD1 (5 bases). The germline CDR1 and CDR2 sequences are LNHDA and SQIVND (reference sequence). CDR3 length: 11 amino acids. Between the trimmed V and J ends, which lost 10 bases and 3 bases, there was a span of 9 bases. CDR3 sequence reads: CATTGDTEAFF. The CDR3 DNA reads TGTGCCACCACAGGAGACACTGAAGCTTTCTTT. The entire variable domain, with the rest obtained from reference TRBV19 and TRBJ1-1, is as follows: DGGITQSPKYLFRKEGQNVTLSCEQNLNHDAMYWYRQDPGQGLRLIYYSQIVNDFQKGDIAEGYSVSREKKESFPLTVTSAQKNPTAFYLCATTGDTEAFFGQGTRLTVV.

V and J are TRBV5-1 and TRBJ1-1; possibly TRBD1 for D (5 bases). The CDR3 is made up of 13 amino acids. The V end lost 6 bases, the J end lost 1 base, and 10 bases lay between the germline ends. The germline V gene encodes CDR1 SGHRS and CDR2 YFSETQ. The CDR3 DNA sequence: TGCGCCAGCATTGGAGACAGGAACACTGAAGCTTTCTTT. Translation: CASIGDRNTEAFF.

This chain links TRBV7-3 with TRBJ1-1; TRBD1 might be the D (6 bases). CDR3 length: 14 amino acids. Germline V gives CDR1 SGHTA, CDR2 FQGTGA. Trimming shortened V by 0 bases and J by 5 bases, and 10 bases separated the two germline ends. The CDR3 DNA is TGTGCCAGCAGCTTAACGGGACAAGGGACTGAAGCTTTCTTT. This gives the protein CASSLTGQGTEAFF. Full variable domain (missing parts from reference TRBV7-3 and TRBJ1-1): GAGVSQTPSNKVTEKGKYVELRCDPISGHTALYWYRQSLGQGPEFLIYFQGTGAADDSGLPNDRFFAVRPEGSVSTLKIQRTERGDSAVYLCASSLTGQGTEAFFGQGTRLTVV.

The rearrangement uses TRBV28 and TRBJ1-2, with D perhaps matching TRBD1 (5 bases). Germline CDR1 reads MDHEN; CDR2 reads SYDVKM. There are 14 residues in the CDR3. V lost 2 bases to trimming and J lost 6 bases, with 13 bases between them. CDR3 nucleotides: TGTGCCAGCAGTTTAACCGGGACTGTCGATGGCTACACCTTC. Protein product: CASSLTGTVDGYTF.

This CDR3 is CASSLPDRNIQYF. CDR3 nucleotides: TGCGCCAGCAGCTTGCCAGACAGGAACATTCAGTACTTC. The rearrangement links TRBV5-1 to TRBJ2-4; maybe TRBD1 (6 bases). The CDR3 totals 13 residues. V shed 1 base and J shed 7 bases, with 9 bases lying between them. Germline CDR1 and CDR2: SGHRS and YFSETQ. Complete variable domain (other parts from reference TRBV5-1 and TRBJ2-4): KAGVTQTPRYLIKTRGQQVTLSCSPISGHRSVSWYQQTPGQGLQFLFEYFSETQRNKGNFPGRFSGRQFSNSRSEMNVSTLELGDSALYLCASSLPDRNIQYFGAGTRLSVL.

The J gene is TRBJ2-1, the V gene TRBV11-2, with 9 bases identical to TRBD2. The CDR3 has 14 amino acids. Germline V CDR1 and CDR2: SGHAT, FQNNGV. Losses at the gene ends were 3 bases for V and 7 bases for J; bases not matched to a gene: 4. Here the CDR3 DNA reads TGTGCCAGCAGCTTCTTGACTAGCGGTAATGAGCAGTTCTTC. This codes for CASSFLTSGNEQFF.

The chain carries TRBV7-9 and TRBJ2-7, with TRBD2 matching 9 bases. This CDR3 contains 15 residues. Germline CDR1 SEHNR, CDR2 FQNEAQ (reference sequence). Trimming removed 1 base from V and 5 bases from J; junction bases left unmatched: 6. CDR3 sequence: CASSLEPASGDEQYF. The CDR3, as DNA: TGTGCCAGCAGCTTAGAGCCGGCTAGCGGGGACGAGCAGTACTTC.

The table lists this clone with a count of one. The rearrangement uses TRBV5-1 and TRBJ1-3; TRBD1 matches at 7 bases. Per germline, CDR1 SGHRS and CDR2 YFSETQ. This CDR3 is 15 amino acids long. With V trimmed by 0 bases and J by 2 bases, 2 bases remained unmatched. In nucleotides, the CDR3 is TGCGCCAGCAGCTTGGTTCAGGGGGCTGGAAACACCATATATTTT. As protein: CASSLVQGAGNTIYF. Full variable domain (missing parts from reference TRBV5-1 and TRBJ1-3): KAGVTQTPRYLIKTRGQQVTLSCSPISGHRSVSWYQQTPGQGLQFLFEYFSETQRNKGNFPGRFSGRQFSNSRSEMNVSTLELGDSALYLCASSLVQGAGNTIYFGEGSWLTVV.

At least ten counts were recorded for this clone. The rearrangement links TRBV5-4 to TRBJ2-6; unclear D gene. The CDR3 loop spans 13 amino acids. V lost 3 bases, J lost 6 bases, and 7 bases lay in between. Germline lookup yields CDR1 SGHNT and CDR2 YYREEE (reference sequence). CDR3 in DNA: TGTGCCAGCAGCTCATTCCAGGCCAACGTCCTGACTTTC. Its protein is CASSSFQANVLTF. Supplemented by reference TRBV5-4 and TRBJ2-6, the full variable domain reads ETGVTQSPTHLIKTRGQQVTLRCSSQSGHNTVSWYQQALGQGPQFIFQYYREEENGRGNFPPRFSGLQFPNYSSELNVNALELDDSALYLCASSSFQANVLTFGAGSRLTVL.

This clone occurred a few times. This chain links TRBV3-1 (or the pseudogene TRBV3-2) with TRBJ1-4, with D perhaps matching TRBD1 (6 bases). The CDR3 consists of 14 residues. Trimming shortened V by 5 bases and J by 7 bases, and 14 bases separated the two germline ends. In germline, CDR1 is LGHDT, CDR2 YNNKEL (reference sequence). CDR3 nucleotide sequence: TGTGCCAGCAGCAAACAGGGAACCGGTGAAAAACTGTTTTTT. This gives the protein CASSKQGTGEKLFF.

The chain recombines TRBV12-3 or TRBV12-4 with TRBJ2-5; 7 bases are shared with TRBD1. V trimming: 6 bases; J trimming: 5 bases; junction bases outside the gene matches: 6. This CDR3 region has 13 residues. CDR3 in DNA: TGTGCCAGCAGAAAACAGGGGTGGGAGACCCAGTACTTC. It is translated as CASRKQGWETQYF.

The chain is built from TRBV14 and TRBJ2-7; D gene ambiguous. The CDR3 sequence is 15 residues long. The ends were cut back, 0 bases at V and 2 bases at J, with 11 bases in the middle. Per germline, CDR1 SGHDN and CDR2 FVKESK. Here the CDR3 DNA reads TGTGCCAGCAGCCAAGATGTGAACAGAGCCTACGAGCAGTACTTC. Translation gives CASSQDVNRAYEQYF.

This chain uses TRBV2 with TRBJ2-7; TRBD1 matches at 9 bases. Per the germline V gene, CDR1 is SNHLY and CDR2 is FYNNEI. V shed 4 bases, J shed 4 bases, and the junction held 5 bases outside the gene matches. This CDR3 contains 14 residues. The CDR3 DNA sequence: TGTGCCAGCAGTGCGCGACAGGGGGGGTACGAGCAGTACTTC. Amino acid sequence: CASSARQGGYEQYF.

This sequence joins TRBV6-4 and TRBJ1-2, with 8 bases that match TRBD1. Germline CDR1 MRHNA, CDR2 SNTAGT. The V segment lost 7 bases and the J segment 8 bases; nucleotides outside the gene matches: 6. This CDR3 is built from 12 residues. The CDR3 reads CASTGQVLGYTF. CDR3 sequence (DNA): TGTGCCAGCACGGGACAGGTTTTAGGCTACACCTTC.

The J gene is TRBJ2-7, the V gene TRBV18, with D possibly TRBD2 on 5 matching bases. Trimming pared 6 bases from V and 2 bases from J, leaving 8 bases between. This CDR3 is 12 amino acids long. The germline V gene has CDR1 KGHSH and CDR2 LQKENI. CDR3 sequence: CASSSGAYEQYF. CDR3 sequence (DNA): TGTGCCAGCTCTTCCGGGGCCTACGAGCAGTACTTC.

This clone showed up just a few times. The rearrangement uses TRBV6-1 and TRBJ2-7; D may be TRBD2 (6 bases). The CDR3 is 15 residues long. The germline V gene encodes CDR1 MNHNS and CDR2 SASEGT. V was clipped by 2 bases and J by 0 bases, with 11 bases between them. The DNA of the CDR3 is TGTGCCAGCAGTGAATTAGACGGGAGCTCCTACGAGCAGTACTTC. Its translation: CASSELDGSSYEQYF.

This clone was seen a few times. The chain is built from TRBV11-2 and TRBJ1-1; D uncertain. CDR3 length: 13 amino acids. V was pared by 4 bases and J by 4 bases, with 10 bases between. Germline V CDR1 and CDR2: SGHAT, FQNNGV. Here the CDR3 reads CASSWEWGTEAFF. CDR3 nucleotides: TGTGCCAGCAGCTGGGAGTGGGGCACTGAAGCTTTCTTT.

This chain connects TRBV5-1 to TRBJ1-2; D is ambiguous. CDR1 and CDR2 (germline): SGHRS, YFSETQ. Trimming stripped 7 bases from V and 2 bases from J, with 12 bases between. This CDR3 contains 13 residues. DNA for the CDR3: TGCGCCAGCTCCCCTGACATAAACTATGGCTACACCTTC. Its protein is CASSPDINYGYTF. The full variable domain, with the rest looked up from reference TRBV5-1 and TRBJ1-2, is KAGVTQTPRYLIKTRGQQVTLSCSPISGHRSVSWYQQTPGQGLQFLFEYFSETQRNKGNFPGRFSGRQFSNSRSEMNVSTLELGDSALYLCASSPDINYGYTFGSGTRLTVV.

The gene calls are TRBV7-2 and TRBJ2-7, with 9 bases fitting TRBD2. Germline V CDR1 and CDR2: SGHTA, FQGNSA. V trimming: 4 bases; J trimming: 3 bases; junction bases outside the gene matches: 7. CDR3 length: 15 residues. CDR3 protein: CASSSDSGSLYEQYF. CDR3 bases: TGTGCCAGCAGCTCGGATAGCGGGAGTCTCTACGAGCAGTACTTC.

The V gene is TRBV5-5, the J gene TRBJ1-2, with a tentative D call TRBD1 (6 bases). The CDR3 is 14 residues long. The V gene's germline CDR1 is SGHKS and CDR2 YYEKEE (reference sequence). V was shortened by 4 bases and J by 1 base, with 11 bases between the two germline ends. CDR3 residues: CASSSGQYNYGYTF. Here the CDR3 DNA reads TGTGCCAGCAGCAGTGGACAGTATAACTATGGCTACACCTTC.

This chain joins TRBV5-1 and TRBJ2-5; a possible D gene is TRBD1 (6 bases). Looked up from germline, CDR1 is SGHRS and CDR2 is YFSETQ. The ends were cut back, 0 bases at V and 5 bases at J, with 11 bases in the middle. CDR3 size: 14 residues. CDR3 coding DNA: TGCGCCAGCAGCTTGGGGGGGCGTTGGGAGACCCAGTACTTC. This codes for CASSLGGRWETQYF.